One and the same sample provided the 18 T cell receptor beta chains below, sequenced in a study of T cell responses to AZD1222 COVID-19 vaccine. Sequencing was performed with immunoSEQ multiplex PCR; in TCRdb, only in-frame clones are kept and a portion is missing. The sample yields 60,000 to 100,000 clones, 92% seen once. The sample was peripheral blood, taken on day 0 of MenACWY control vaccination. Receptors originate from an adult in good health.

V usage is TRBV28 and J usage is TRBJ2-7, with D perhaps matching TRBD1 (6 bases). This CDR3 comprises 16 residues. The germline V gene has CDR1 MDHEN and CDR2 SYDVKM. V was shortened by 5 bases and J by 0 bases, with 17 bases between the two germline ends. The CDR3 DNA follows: TGTGCCAGCAGTCTCCCGGGGACACTCAACTCCTACGAGCAGTACTTC. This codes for CASSLPGTLNSYEQYF.

CDR3 DNA sequence: TGTGCCAGCAGCTTGGAAACAGGGCGGGAGACCCAGTACTTC. Translating gives CASSLETGRETQYF. This chain joins TRBV5-5 and TRBJ2-5, with a weak D call TRBD1 (6 bases). The germline V gene has CDR1 SGHKS and CDR2 YYEKEE (reference sequence). The CDR3 sequence is 14 residues long. V gave up 0 bases and J gave up 5 bases, with 11 bases separating them. The full variable domain, in which reference TRBV5-5 and TRBJ2-5 provide the parts outside the CDR3, is DAGVTQSPTHLIKTRGQQVTLRCSPISGHKSVSWYQQVLGQGPQFIFQYYEKEERGRGNFPDRFSARQFPNYSSELNVNALLLGDSALYLCASSLETGRETQYFGPGTRLLVL.

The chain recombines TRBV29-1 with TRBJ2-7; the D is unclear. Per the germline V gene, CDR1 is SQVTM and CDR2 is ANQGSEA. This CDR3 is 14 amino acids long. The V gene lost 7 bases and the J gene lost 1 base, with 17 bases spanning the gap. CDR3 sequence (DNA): TGCAGCGCCCTCCTGACAAAATCGTCCTACGAGCAGTACTTC. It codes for CSALLTKSSYEQYF.

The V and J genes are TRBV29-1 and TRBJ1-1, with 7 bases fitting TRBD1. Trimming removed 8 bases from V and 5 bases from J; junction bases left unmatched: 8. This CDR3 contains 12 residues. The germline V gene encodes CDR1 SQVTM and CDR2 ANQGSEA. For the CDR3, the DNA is TGCAGCACCCATACAGGGGAGACTGAAGCTTTCTTT. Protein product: CSTHTGETEAFF.

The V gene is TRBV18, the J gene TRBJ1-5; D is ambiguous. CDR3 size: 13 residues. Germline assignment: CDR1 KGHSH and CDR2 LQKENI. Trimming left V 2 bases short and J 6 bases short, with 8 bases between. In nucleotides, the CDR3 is TGTGCCAGCTCACCAGGGGAGTTTCAGCCCCAGCATTTT. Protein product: CASSPGEFQPQHF.

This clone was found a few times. Written as DNA, the CDR3 is TGTGCCAGCAGTTACCTGACAGGGGTCGGGGAGCTGTTTTTT. It is translated as CASSYLTGVGELFF. The chain uses TRBV6-2 or TRBV6-3 and TRBJ2-2, with 8 bases that match TRBD1. Germline loops: CDR1 MNHEY, CDR2 SVGEGT. CDR3 length: 14 residues. With 2 bases clipped from V and 7 bases from J, the junction kept 3 bases outside the gene matches.

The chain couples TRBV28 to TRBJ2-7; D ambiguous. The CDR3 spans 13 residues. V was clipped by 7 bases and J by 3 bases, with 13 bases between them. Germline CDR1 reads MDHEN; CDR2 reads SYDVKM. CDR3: CASTPRTDYEQYF. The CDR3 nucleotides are TGTGCCAGCACCCCTCGGACGGACTACGAGCAGTACTTC.

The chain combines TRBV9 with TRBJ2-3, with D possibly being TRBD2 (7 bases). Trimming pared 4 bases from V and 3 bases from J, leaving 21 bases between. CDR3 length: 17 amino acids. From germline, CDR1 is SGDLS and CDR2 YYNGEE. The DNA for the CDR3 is TGTGCCAGCAGCCCCCGGACTAGAACAGGGCTAACAGATACGCAGTATTTT. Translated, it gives CASSPRTRTGLTDTQYF.

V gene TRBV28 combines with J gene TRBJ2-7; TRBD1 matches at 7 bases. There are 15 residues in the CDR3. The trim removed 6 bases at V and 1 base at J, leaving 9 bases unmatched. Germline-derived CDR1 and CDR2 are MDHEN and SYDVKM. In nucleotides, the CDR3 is TGTGCCAGCAGCCCAGGGACAGTCCTTTCCTACGAGCAGTACTTC. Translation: CASSPGTVLSYEQYF.

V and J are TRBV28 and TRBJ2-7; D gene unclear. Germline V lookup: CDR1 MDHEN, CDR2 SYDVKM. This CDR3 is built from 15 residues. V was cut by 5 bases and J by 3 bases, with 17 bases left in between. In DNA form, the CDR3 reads TGTGCCAGCAGTAACGCCCCGGGTTCCGTCTACGAGCAGTACTTC. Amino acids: CASSNAPGSVYEQYF.

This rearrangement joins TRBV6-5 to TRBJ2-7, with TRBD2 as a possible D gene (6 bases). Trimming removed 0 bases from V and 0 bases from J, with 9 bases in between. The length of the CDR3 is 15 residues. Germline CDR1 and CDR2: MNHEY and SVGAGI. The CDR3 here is CASSYSAGSSYEQYF. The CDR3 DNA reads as TGTGCCAGCAGTTACTCGGCGGGGAGCTCCTACGAGCAGTACTTC.

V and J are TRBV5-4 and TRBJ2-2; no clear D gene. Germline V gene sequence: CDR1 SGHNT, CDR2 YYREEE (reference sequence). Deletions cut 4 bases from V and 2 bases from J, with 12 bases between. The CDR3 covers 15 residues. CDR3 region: CASSKKDVNTGELFF. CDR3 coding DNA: TGTGCCAGCAGCAAAAAAGACGTAAACACCGGGGAGCTGTTTTTT.

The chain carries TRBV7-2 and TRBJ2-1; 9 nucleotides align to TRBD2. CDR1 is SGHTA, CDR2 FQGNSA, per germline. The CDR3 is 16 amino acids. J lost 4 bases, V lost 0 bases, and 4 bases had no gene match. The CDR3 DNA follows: TGTGCCAGCAGCTTAGCGGCTAGCGGGGTTTACAATGAGCAGTTCTTC. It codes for CASSLAASGVYNEQFF.

The CDR3: CASSRLTALGAEAFF. The CDR3, as DNA: TGTGCCAGCAGCCGCCTCACCGCCCTGGGGGCTGAAGCTTTCTTT. The chain joins TRBV6-2 or TRBV6-3 to TRBJ1-1; D possibly corresponds to TRBD1 (5 bases). V lost 6 bases, J lost 6 bases, and 20 bases lay in between. Germline V gene data show CDR1 as MNHEY and CDR2 as SVGEGT. This CDR3 comprises 15 residues.

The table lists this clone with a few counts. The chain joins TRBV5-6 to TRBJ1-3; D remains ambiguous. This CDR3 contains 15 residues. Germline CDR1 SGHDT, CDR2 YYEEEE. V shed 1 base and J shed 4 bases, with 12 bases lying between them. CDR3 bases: TGTGCCAGCAGCTTGATCACGGGAAGAGGAAACACCATATATTTT. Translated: CASSLITGRGNTIYF.

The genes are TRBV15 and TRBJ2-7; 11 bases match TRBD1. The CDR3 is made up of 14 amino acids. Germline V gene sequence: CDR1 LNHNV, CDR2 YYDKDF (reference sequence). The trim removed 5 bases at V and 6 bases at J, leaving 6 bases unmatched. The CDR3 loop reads CATSRGQGAGEQYF. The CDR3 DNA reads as TGTGCCACCAGCCGCGGACAGGGGGCCGGCGAGCAGTACTTC.

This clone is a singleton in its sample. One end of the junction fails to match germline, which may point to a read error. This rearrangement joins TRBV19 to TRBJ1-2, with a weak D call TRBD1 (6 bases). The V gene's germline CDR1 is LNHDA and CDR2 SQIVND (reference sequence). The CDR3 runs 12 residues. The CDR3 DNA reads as TGTGCGAGTAGAACAGGGCACTATGGCTACACCTTC. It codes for CASRTGHYGYTF.

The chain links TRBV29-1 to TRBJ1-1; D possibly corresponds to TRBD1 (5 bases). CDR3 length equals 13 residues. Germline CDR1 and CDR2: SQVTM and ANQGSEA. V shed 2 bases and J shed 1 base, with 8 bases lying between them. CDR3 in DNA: TGCAGCGTTGAAAAGGGACGGAACACTGAAGCTTTCTTT. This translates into CSVEKGRNTEAFF.